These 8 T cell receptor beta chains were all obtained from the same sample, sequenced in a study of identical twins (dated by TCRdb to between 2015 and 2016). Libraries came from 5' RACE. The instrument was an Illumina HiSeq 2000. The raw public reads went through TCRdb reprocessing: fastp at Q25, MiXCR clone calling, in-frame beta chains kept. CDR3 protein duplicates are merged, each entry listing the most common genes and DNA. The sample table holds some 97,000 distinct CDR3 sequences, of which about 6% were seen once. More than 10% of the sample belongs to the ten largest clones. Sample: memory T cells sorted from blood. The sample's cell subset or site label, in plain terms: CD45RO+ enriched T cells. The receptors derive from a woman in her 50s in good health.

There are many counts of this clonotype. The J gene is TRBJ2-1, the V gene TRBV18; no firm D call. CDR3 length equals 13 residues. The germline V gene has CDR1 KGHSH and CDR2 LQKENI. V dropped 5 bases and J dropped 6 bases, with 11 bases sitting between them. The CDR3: CASSARATNEQFF. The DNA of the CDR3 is TGTGCCAGCTCAGCCCGGGCTACCAATGAGCAGTTCTTC.

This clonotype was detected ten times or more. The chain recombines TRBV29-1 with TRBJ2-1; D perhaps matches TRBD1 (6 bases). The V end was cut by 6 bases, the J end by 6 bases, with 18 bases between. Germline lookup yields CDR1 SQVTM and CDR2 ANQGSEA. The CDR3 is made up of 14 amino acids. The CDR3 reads CSVTGTQGPNEQFF. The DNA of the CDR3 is TGCAGCGTCACCGGGACACAGGGCCCCAATGAGCAGTTCTTC.

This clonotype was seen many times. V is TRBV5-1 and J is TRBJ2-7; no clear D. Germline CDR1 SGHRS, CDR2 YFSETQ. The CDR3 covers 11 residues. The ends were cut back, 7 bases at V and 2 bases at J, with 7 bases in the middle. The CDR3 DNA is TGCGCCAGCCTCGGAGCCTACGAGCAGTACGTC. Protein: CASLGAYEQYV.

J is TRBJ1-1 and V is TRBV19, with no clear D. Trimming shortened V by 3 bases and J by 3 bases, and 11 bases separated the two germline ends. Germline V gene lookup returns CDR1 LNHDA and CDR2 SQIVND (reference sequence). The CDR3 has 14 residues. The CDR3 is CASSILGGDTEAFF. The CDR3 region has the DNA TGTGCCAGTAGTATCTTGGGCGGCGACACTGAAGCTTTCTTT.

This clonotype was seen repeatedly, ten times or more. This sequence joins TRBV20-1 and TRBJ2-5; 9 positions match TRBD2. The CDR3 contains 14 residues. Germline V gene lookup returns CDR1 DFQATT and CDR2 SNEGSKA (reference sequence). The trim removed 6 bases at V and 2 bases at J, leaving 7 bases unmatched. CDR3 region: CSADGAGGQETQYF. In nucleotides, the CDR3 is TGCAGTGCAGATGGAGCGGGAGGTCAAGAGACCCAGTACTTC.

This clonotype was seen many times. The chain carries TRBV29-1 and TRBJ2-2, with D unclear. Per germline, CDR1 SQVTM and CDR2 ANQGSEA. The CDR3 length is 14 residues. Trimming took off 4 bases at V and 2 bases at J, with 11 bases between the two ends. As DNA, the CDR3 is TGCAGCGTTGCAAGGCAGGCCAACACCGGGGAGCTGTTTTTT. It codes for CSVARQANTGELFF.

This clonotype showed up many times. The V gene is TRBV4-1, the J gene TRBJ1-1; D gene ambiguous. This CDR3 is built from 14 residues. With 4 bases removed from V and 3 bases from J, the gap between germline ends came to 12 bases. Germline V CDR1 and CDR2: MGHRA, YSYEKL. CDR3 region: CASSLRGDYTEAFF. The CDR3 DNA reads TGCGCCAGCAGCCTCCGCGGGGATTACACTGAAGCTTTCTTT.

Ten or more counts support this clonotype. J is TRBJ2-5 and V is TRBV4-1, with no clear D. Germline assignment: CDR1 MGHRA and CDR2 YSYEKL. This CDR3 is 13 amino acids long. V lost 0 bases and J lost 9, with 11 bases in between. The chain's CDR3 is CASSQDRYPPQYF. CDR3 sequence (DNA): TGCGCCAGCAGCCAAGATCGGTACCCTCCCCAGTACTTC.